The following is a T cell receptor (beta chain) sequence with its context. Original handling: Quantification of nucleated cells was approximated via reference gene primer amplification. Method: immunoSEQ multiplex PCR; TCRdb's copy keeps in-frame clones and lacks some. V and J calls and clone size are as listed in that table; D and trimming were resolved from the DNA. The sample carries around 150,000 clones, over 85% recorded once. The CDR3 consists of 14 residues. J gave up 5 bases and V 5 bases, and 4 bases lay outside the gene matches. The germline V gene encodes CDR1 MNHEY and CDR2 SVGAGI. This record belongs to a study of blood T cell repertoires in COVID-19. Looking at the study overall: From the United States, Italy and Spain came samples of acute and convalescent COVID-19. T cells, B-cell-depleted T cells, or PBMCs supplied cDNA or gDNA.

The origin of this receptor is a man aged 55-75 years with active or convalescent COVID-19. The sequenced sample consisted of peripheral blood. The chain joins TRBV6-5 to TRBJ2-1; TRBD2 matches 9 bases. The CDR3 loop is CASSPGTSNNEQFF. Here the CDR3 DNA reads TGTGCCAGCAGTCCCGGGACTAGCAACAATGAGCAGTTCTTC.